Listed below are T cell receptor beta chains from one sample, sequenced in a study of shared clonotypes between healthy human individuals. Sequencing was performed with immunoSEQ multiplex PCR; in TCRdb, only in-frame clones are kept and a portion is missing. The table lists some 2.1 million clones, 93% of them singletons. Material: naive CD8+ T cells from PBMCs. Receptors were obtained from a man in his late teens or twenties in good health. Some clones in this sample may be carry-over from other donors' samples. The CDR3 runs from the conserved cysteine through the conserved F or W. A D gene is named only where the DNA matches it firmly. Only some rows state a clone size, as once, few, many or a class for expanded clones.

TRBJ1-1 | TRBV30 | . | . | CAWTGDRGVRFTEAFF | TGTGCCTGGACCGGAGACCGAGGGGTGCGGTTCACTGAAGCTTTCTTT
TRBJ2-6 | TRBV4-1 | . | . | CASSQRDIGTSGANVLTF | TGCGCCAGCAGCCAAAGGGACATAGGAACTTCGGGGGCCAACGTCCTGACTTTC
TRBJ2-1 | TRBV4-2 | TRBD1 | . | CASSPIGQGSYNEQFF | TGTGCCAGCAGCCCCATTGGACAGGGATCCTACAATGAGCAGTTCTTC
TRBJ1-2 | TRBV5-8 | TRBD1 | . | CASMQPTGGDYGYTF | TGTGCCAGCATGCAACCGACAGGGGGCGACTATGGCTACACCTTC
TRBJ2-2 | TRBV19 | . | . | CASSISVYGELFF | TGTGCCAGTAGTATAAGTGTATACGGGGAGCTGTTTTTT
TRBJ2-5 | TRBV15 | . | . | CATSGRHETQETQYF | TGTGCCACCAGCGGCCGTCATGAGACCCAAGAGACCCAGTACTTC
TRBJ2-7 | TRBV7-9 | . | . | CASSLSAYYEQYF | TGTGCCAGCAGCTTAAGCGCCTACTACGAGCAGTACTTC
TRBJ1-1 | TRBV5-4 | . | once | CASSPRVNTEAFF | TGTGCCAGCAGCCCCAGGGTGAACACTGAAGCTTTCTTT
TRBJ1-2 | TRBV28 | . | once | CASSPPGGGYMEGYTF | TGTGCCAGCAGTCCTCCGGGTGGTGGTTACATGGAGGGCTACACCTTC
TRBJ1-1 | TRBV19 | . | . | CASSIGRSDTEAFF | TGTGCCAGTAGTATAGGCCGGTCTGACACTGAAGCTTTCTTT
TRBJ1-1 | TRBV5-1 | . | . | CASSLEFFGENTEAFF | TGCGCCAGCAGCTTGGAATTTTTCGGAGAGAACACTGAAGCTTTCTTT
TRBJ2-5 | TRBV7-9 | TRBD1 | . | CASSSGQGQETQYF | TGTGCCAGCAGCTCGGGACAGGGGCAAGAGACCCAGTACTTC
TRBJ2-1 | TRBV27 | . | . | CASSFPSSDEQFF | TGTGCCAGCAGTTTCCCGAGCAGTGATGAGCAGTTCTTC
TRBJ2-5 | TRBV10-3 | . | . | CAISEAPGLETQYF | TGTGCCATCAGTGAGGCCCCGGGTTTGGAGACCCAGTACTTC
TRBJ2-1 | TRBV9 | TRBD2 | . | CASSHRTSGRAYNEQFF | TGTGCCAGCAGCCACCGGACTAGCGGGAGGGCCTACAATGAGCAGTTCTTC
TRBJ1-1 | TRBV7-6 | TRBD1 | . | CASSMDRGVDTEAFF | TGTGCCAGCAGCATGGACAGGGGGGTCGACACTGAAGCTTTCTTT
TRBJ2-5 | TRBV5-6 | TRBD1 | . | CASSEGDSLQETQYF | TGTGCCAGCAGCGAGGGGGACAGCCTCCAAGAGACCCAGTACTTC
TRBJ2-7 | TRBV7-8 | . | . | CASSFGPYEQYF | TGTGCCAGCAGCTTCGGACCTTACGAGCAGTACTTC
TRBJ1-5 | TRBV7-2 | . | once | CASSLGSGGDQPQHF | TGTGCCAGCAGCTTAGGATCCGGGGGCGATCAGCCCCAGCATTTT
TRBJ1-5 | TRBV5-6 | TRBD1 | . | CASSAGTGNNQPQHF | TGTGCTAGCAGCGCGGGGACAGGGAACAATCAGCCCCAGCATTTT
TRBJ2-7 | TRBV6-5 | TRBD1 | . | CASSYGTDSYEQYF | TGTGCCAGCAGTTACGGGACAGACTCCTACGAGCAGTACTTC
TRBJ1-1 | TRBV4-3 | . | . | CASSQDRRAGVNTEAFF | TGCGCCAGCAGCCAAGATCGGAGGGCAGGGGTTAACACTGAAGCTTTCTTT
TRBJ1-5 | TRBV15 | . | . | CATSSQRANQPQHF | TGTGCCACCAGCTCCCAAAGGGCCAATCAGCCCCAGCATTTT
TRBJ2-7 | TRBV11-2 | . | . | CASSFLEGGTGEQYF | TGTGCCAGCAGCTTCCTTGAGGGTGGGACTGGGGAGCAGTACTTC
TRBJ2-7 | TRBV11-3 | TRBD2 | . | CASSLLAGENYEQYF | TGTGCCAGCAGCCTGCTAGCGGGAGAAAACTACGAGCAGTACTTC
TRBJ1-5 | TRBV4-1 | TRBD1 | . | CASSPDRVQPQHF | TGCGCCAGCAGCCCGGACAGGGTTCAGCCCCAGCATTTT
TRBJ2-7 | TRBV7-6 | . | . | CASSLASGPGVEQYF | TGTGCCAGCAGCTTAGCATCGGGTCCGGGGGTCGAGCAGTACTTC
TRBJ2-1 | TRBV29-1 | . | . | CSVSSGLNNEQFF | TGCAGCGTTAGTAGCGGCTTGAACAATGAGCAGTTCTTC
TRBJ2-7 | TRBV7-9 | . | . | CASSPTGQGPYEQYF | TGTGCCAGCAGCCCCACTGGGCAGGGGCCCTACGAGCAGTACTTC
TRBJ2-1 | TRBV4-1 | TRBD2 | . | CASSQGPEAGDGNEQFF | TGCGCCAGCAGCCAAGGTCCGGAAGCGGGAGATGGCAATGAGCAGTTCTTC
TRBJ1-1 | TRBV13 | TRBD1 | once | CASSLVGTGGLLGTEAFF | TGTGCCAGCAGCTTAGTTGGGACAGGGGGCCTGTTAGGCACTGAAGCTTTCTTT
TRBJ2-3 | TRBV9 | TRBD2 | . | CASSADSGAEYF | TGTGCCAGCAGCGCCGATAGCGGGGCAGAGTATTTT
TRBJ2-7 | TRBV4-3 | . | once | CASSQDSKSSYEQYF | TGCGCCAGCAGCCAAGACTCCAAGAGCTCCTACGAGCAGTACTTC
TRBJ2-1 | TRBV9 | TRBD2 | . | CASGQGLAGGSYNEQFF | TGTGCCAGCGGCCAGGGCTTAGCGGGAGGCTCCTACAATGAGCAGTTCTTC
TRBJ2-1 | TRBV5-1 | . | . | CASSLDLFYNEQFF | TGCGCCAGCAGCTTGGACCTATTTTACAATGAGCAGTTCTTC
TRBJ2-7 | TRBV27 | . | . | CASSNRTGGGYEQYF | TGTGCCAGCTCTAACCGTACAGGGGGGGGCTACGAGCAGTACTTC
TRBJ2-1 | TRBV28 | TRBD1 | once | CASRGPPGQGPGNEQFF | TGTGCCAGCAGGGGCCCTCCGGGACAGGGGCCGGGCAATGAGCAGTTCTTC
TRBJ2-7 | TRBV9 | TRBD2 | . | CASSERLAGPYEQYF | TGTGCCAGCAGCGAGAGACTAGCGGGCCCCTACGAGCAGTACTTC
TRBJ2-7 | TRBV7-2 | . | . | CASSFFPSYEQYF | TGTGCCAGCAGCTTTTTTCCCTCCTACGAGCAGTACTTC
TRBJ2-7 | TRBV7-8 | TRBD2 | . | CASSSRTRDEQYF | TGTGCCAGCAGCTCACGGACTAGAGACGAGCAGTACTTC
TRBJ2-2 | TRBV4-3 | TRBD2 | . | CASSQDPLAGEAGELFF | TGCGCCAGCAGCCAAGATCCCCTAGCGGGAGAAGCCGGGGAGCTGTTTTTT
TRBJ2-2 | TRBV30 | . | . | CAWSTGTGELFF | TGTGCCTGGAGTACGGGCACCGGGGAGCTGTTTTTT
TRBJ1-1 | TRBV7-6 | TRBD1 | . | CASSPGTGKNTEAFF | TGTGCCAGCAGCCCAGGGACAGGCAAGAACACTGAAGCTTTCTTT
TRBJ2-5 | TRBV7-9 | . | . | CASRSDSSQGETQYF | TGTGCCAGCAGGTCGGACAGTTCCCAAGGAGAGACCCAGTACTTC
TRBJ2-3 | TRBV7-8 | . | . | CASSLVGRAADTQYF | TGTGCCAGCAGCTTAGTCGGCAGGGCAGCAGATACGCAGTATTTT